The clone carrying this TCR beta chain was counted between two and nine times. This specimen belongs to a study of blood T cell repertoires in COVID-19. About the research overall: Samples came from the United States, Italy and Spain, spanning acute and convalescent COVID-19. T cells, B-cell-depleted T cells, or PBMCs supplied cDNA or gDNA.

The germline V gene encodes CDR1 SGHKS and CDR2 YYEKEE (reference sequence). J gave up 6 bases and V 5 bases, and 12 bases lay outside the gene matches. This CDR3 region has 18 residues. In the source study's methods: Reference gene primer amplification in the assay estimated nucleated cell counts. Only in-frame clones appear in the TCRdb table, and some are missing; sequencing was by immunoSEQ multiplex PCR. The D gene and trimming were derived from the DNA, and the V and J assignments and clone size from that table. The data hold approximately 250,000 clones, with nearly 85% observed a single time.

Sequencing input: peripheral blood. V gene TRBV5-5 combines with J gene TRBJ1-6; 12 nucleotides align to TRBD1. This clonotype was obtained from a human donor in a cohort sampled during active COVID-19. The DNA for the CDR3 is TGTGCCAGCAGATCTCCGGGACAGGGGGCGCGACCTAATTCACCCCTCCACTTT. It codes for CASRSPGQGARPNSPLHF.